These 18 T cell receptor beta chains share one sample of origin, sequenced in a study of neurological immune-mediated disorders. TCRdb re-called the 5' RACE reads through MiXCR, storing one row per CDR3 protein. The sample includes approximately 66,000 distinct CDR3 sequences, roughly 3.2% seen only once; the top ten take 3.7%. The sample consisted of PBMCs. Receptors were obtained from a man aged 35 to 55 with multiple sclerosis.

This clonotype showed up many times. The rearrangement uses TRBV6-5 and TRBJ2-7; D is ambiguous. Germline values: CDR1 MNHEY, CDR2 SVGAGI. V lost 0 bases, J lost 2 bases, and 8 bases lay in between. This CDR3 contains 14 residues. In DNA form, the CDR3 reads TGTGCCAGCAGTTACTCGCCGGGCACCTACGAGCAGTACTTC. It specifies CASSYSPGTYEQYF.

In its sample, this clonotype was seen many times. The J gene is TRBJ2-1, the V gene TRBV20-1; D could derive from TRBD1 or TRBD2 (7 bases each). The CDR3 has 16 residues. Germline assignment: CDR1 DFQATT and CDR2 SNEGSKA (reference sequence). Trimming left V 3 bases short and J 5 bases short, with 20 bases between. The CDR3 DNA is TGCAGTGCTAGCCACAGGGGACTACACAAACACAATGAGCAGTTCTTC. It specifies CSASHRGLHKHNEQFF.

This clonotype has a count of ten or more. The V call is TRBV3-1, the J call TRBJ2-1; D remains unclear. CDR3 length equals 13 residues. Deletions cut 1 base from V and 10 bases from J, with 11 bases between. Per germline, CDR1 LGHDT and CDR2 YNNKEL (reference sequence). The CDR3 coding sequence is TGTGCCAGCAGCCAAGGAAACCAGGTGGAGCAGTTCTTC. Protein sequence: CASSQGNQVEQFF.

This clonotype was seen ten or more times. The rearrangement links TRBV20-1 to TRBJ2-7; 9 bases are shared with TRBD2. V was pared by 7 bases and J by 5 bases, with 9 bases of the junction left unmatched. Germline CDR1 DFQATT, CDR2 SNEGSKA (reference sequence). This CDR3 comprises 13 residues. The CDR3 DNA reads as TGCAGTGTCAGAAGAGCGGGAGGTAACGAGCAGTACTTC. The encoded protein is CSVRRAGGNEQYF.

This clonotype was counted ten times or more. CDR3 coding DNA: TGCGCCAGCAGCTTGGATCCGGCGGGAACGGCCAATGAGCAGTTCTTC. As protein: CASSLDPAGTANEQFF. The chain joins TRBV5-1 to TRBJ2-1; perhaps TRBD2 as D (6 bases). The CDR3 is 16 amino acids. V dropped 0 bases and J dropped 6 bases, with 16 bases sitting between them. CDR1 is SGHRS, CDR2 YFSETQ, per germline. Based on the CDR3 plus reference TRBV5-1 and TRBJ2-1, the full variable domain is KAGVTQTPRYLIKTRGQQVTLSCSPISGHRSVSWYQQTPGQGLQFLFEYFSETQRNKGNFPGRFSGRQFSNSRSEMNVSTLELGDSALYLCASSLDPAGTANEQFFGPGTRLTVL.

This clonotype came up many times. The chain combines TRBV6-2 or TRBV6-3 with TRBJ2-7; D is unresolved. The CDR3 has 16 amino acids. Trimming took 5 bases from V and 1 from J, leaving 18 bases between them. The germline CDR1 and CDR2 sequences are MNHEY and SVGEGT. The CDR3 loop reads CASSHPPLHSSYEQYF. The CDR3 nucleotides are TGTGCCAGCAGTCACCCACCTCTCCACTCATCCTACGAGCAGTACTTC.

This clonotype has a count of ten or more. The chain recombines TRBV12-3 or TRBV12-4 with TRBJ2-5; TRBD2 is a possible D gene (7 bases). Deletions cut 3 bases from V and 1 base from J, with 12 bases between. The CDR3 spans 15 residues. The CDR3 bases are TGTGCCAGCAGTTTCGGGGGGCCGGTCCAAGAGACCCAGTACTTC. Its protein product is CASSFGGPVQETQYF.

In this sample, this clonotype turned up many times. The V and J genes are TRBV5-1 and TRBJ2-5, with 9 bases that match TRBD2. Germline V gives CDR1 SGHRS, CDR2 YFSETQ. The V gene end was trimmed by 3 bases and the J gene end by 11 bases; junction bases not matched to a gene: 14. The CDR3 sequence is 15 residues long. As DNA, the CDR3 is TGCGCCAGCAGCTCGATAGCGGGAGCGCCGGAGGCTCAGTACTTC. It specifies CASSSIAGAPEAQYF.

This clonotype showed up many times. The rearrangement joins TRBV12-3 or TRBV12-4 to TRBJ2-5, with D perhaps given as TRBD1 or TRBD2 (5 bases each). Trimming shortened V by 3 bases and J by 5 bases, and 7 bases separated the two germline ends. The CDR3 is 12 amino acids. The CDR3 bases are TGTGCCAGCAGTTTTTGGGGGGAGACCCAGTACTTC. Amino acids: CASSFWGETQYF.

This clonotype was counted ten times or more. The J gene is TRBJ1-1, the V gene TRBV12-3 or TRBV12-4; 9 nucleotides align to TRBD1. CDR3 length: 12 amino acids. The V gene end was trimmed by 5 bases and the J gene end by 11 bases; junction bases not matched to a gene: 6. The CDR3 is CASSPDRGTAFF. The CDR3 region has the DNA TGTGCCAGCAGTCCAGACAGGGGGACGGCTTTCTTT.

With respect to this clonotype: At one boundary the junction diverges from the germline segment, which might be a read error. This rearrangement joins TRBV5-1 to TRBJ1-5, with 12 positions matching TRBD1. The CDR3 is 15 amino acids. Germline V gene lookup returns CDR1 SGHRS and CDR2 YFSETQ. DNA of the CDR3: TGCGCCAGCAGCTTGGATGGGACAGGGGGCAAGACCCAGAATTTT. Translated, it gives CASSLDGTGGKTQNF.

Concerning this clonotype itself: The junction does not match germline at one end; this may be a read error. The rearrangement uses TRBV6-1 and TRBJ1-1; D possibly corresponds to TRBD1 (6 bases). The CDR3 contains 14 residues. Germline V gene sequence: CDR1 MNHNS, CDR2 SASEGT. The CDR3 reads CASSEGGANIEAFF. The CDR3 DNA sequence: TGTGCCAGCAGTGAAGGGGGGGCGAACATTGAAGCTTTCTTT.

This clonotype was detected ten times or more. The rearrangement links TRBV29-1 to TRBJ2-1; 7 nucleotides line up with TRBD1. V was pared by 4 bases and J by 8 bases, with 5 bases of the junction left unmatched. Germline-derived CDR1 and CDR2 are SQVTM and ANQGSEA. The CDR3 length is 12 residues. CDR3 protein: CSVATGVHEQFF. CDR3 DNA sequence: TGCAGCGTTGCCACAGGGGTACATGAGCAGTTCTTC.

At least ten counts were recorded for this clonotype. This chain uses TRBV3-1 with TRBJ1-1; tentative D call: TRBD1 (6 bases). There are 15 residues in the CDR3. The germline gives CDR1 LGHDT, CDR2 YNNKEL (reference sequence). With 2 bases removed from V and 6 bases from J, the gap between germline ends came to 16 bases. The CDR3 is CASSQRNREGAEAFF. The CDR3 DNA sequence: TGTGCCAGCAGCCAACGAAACAGGGAAGGGGCTGAAGCTTTCTTT.

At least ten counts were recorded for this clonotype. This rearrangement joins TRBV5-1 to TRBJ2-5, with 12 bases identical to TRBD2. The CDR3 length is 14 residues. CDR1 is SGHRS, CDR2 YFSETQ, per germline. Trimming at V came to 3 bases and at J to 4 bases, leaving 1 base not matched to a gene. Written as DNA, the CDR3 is TGCGCCAGCAGCTCGGGACTAGCGGGAGAGACCCAGTACTTC. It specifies CASSSGLAGETQYF.

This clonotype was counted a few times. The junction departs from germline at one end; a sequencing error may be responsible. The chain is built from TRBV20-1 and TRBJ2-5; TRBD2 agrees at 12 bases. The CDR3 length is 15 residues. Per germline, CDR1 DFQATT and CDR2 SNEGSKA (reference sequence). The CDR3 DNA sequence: TGCAGTGTGGTTACTAGCGGGAGGACCCAAGAGAACCAGTACTTC. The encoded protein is CSVVTSGRTQENQYF.

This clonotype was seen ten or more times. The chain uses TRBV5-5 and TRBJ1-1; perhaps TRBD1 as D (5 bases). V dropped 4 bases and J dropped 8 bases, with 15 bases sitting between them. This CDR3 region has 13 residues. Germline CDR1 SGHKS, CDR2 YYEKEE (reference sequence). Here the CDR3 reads CASSGVAGVEAFF. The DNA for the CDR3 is TGTGCCAGCAGCGGGGTGGCGGGGGTCGAAGCTTTCTTT. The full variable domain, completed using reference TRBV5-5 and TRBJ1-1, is DAGVTQSPTHLIKTRGQQVTLRCSPISGHKSVSWYQQVLGQGPQFIFQYYEKEERGRGNFPDRFSARQFPNYSSELNVNALLLGDSALYLCASSGVAGVEAFFGQGTRLTVV.

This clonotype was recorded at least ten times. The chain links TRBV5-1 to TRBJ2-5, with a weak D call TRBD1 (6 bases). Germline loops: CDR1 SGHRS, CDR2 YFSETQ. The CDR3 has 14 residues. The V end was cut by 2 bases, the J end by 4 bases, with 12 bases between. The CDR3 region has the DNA TGCGCCAGCAGCTTACACGACAGGATAGAGACCCAGTACTTC. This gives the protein CASSLHDRIETQYF.